This T cell receptor (beta chain) derives from a study of shared clonotypes between healthy human individuals. Study-level findings and limits: What naive subsets generally showed was a larger estimated richness than memory subsets showed.

Trimming took 7 bases from V and 2 from J, leaving 21 bases between them. CDR1 MDHEN and CDR2 SYDVKM come from the germline V gene. The CDR3 runs to 16 residues. Produced via immunoSEQ multiplex PCR; TCRdb's table is partial and in-frame only. The repertoire includes about 800,000 clones, roughly 96% of them detected once, and around 0.25% sits in the top ten. Selected positively for CCR7 and CD45RO-negative, naive CD8 cells excluded terminally differentiated effector memory CD45RA+ cells. Among the donors, all were Caucasian adults who lived in Nashville, Tennessee. As to this clone: Its matching antigen is unknown.

The rearrangement links TRBV28 to TRBJ2-7; D might be TRBD2 (6 bases). Sequenced input: naive CD8+ T cells sorted from blood. This TCR derives from a man younger than 40 in good health. DNA for the CDR3: TGTGCCAGCACGTGGGCCTCCAGCGGGCCCGCCTACGAGCAGTACTTC. Encoded protein: CASTWASSGPAYEQYF.